This T cell receptor beta chain was identified during a study of glioma-infiltrating T cells. Amplification of TCR alpha and beta CDR3 regions from RNA used iRepertoire nested multiplex PCR. For one-step reverse transcription and amplification, roughly 100-400 ng of tissue mRNA or PBMC total RNA was used. TCRdb ran MiXCR on the multiplex PCR reads and lists one entry per CDR3 protein. The data show approximately 120,000 distinct CDR3 sequences, less than 30% seen once. General study points: Tissue-blood divergence was below expectation in non-neoplastic patients, above in gliomas.

At least ten counts were recorded for this clonotype. Antigen: not known. The CDR3 consists of 13 residues. Trimming cost V 2 bases and J 5 bases, with 8 bases left between them. Germline V lookup: CDR1 MNHEY, CDR2 SVGAGI. Input material: glioma tissue, nonneoplastic brain tissue, or PBMCs (not recorded which). The V call is TRBV6-5, the J call TRBJ2-3; D is ambiguous. The source of this sequence is a human donor with low-grade glioma or glioblastoma, undergoing nonglioma brain surgery, or in good health (not recorded which). In DNA form, the CDR3 reads TGTGCCAGCAGTTACCAGGCAGGAGATACGCAGTATTTT. Translating it yields CASSYQAGDTQYF.